This T cell receptor beta chain was recovered during a study of CD8 T cells in Susac syndrome. After extraction with the RNeasy kit, about 0.45 to 1 ug of the RNA was reverse transcribed using random hexamers. MiXCR was run by TCRdb on the immunoSEQ multiplex PCR reads, yielding one entry per CDR3 protein. Of almost 450,000 distinct CDR3 sequences listed, approximately 85% are singletons. The clonotype comes from a human donor with multiple sclerosis. Sequences were obtained from CD8+ T cells from PBMCs.

CDR3 residues: CASRYQGQGENYEQYF. CDR3 coding DNA: TGTGCCAGCAGATATCAGGGACAGGGGGAAAACTACGAGCAGTACTTC. The chain links TRBV27 to TRBJ2-7, with 11 positions matching TRBD1. The CDR3 is 16 residues long. Trimming at V came to 6 bases and at J to 3 bases, leaving 10 bases not matched to a gene. CDR1 and CDR2 (germline): MNHEY, SMNVEV (reference sequence).